This T cell receptor beta chain was documented in a study of CD8+ T cells in alopecia areata. Study in general: Treated patients swallowed 5 to 10 mg of oral tofacitinib twice daily.

cDNA prepared by RNA extraction and subsequent reverse transcription served as the template for sequencing. This table comes from immunoSEQ multiplex PCR, and its TCRdb copy is limited to in-frame clones, with some not included. Of 190,000 or so clones listed, roughly 53% were seen once; the top ten hold around 12%. Treatment in this sample: oral pan-JAK inhibitor, 5-10 mg twice daily. Remarks on this clone: Antigen specificity is unknown.

In germline, CDR1 is SGHRS, CDR2 YFSETQ. The V end was cut by 3 bases, the J end by 6 bases, with 15 bases between. CDR3 length: 14 residues. Findings of the study overall: Scalp and blood retained many expanded lesional clones during tofacitinib.

V gene TRBV5-1 combines with J gene TRBJ1-1, with D possibly TRBD1 on 6 matching bases. Material: CD8+ T cells sorted from blood, obtained at week 24, from a patient treated with tofacitinib. The clonotype originates from a human donor with alopecia areata. The CDR3 region has the DNA TGCGCCAGCAGCTACAGGGTAAGGGATGCTGAAGCTTTCTTT. It encodes CASSYRVRDAEAFF.